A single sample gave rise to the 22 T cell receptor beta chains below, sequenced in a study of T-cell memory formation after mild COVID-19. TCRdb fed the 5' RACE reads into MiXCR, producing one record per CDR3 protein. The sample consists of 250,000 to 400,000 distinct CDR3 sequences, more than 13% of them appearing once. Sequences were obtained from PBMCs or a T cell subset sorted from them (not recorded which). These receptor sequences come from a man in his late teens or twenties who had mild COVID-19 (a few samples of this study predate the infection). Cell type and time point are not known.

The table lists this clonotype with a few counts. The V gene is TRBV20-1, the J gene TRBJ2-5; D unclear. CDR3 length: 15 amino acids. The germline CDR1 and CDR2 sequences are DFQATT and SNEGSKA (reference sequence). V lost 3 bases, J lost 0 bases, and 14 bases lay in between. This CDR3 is CSARGVEGYQETQYF. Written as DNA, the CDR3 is TGCAGTGCTAGGGGTGTGGAAGGGTACCAAGAGACCCAGTACTTC.

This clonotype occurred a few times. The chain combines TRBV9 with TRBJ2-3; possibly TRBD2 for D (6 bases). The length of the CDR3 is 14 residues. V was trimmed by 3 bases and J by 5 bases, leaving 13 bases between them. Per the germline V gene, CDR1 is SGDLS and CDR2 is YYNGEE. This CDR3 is CASSGWGEGDTQYF. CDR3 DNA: TGTGCCAGCAGCGGATGGGGGGAAGGAGATACGCAGTATTTT.

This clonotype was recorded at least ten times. For the CDR3, the DNA is TGTGCCAGCAGCTTTGGGGCTAACTATGGCTACACCTTC. It encodes CASSFGANYGYTF. The genes are TRBV11-2 and TRBJ1-2; the D is unclear. CDR3 length: 13 amino acids. The germline V gene has CDR1 SGHAT and CDR2 FQNNGV. V was trimmed by 3 bases and J by 0 bases, leaving 5 bases between them.

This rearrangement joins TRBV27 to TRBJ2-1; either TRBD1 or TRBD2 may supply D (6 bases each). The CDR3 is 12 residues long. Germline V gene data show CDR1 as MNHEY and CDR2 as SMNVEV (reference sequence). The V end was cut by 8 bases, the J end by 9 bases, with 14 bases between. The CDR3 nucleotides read TGTGCCAGCTCAAGGGGGGAGAGTGAGCAGTTCTTC. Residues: CASSRGESEQFF.

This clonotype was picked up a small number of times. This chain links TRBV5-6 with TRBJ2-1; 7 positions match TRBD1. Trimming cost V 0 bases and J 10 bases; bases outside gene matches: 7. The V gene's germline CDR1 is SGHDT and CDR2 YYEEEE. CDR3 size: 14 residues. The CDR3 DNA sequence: TGTGCCAGCAGCTTGGACTGGGACAGAGGGGAGCAGTTCTTC. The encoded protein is CASSLDWDRGEQFF.

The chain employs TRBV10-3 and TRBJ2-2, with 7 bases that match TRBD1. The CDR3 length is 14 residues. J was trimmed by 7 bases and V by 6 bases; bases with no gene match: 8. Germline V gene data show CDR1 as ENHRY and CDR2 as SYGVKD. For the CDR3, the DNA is TGTGCCATCAGGACCGGGACAGAGAACGGGGAGCTGTTTTTT. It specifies CAIRTGTENGELFF.

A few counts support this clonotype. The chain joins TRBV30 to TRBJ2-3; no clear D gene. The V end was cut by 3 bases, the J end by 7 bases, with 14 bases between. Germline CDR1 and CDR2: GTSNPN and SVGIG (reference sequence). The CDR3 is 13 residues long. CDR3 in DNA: TGTGCCTGGAGCCCGACACCTACGTATACGCAGTATTTT. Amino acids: CAWSPTPTYTQYF.

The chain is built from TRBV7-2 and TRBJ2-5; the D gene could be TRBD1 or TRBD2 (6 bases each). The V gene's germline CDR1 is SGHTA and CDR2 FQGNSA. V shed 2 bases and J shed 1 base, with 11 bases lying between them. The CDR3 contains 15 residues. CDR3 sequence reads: CASSLYRGRQETQYF. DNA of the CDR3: TGTGCCAGCAGCTTATATCGGGGGCGCCAAGAGACCCAGTACTTC.

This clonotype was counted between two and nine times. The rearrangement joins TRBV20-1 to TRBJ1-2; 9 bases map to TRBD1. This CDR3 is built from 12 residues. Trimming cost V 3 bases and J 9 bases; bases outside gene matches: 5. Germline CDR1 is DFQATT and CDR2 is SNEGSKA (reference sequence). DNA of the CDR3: TGCAGTGCTAGGGGACAGGGAAAAAGCTACACCTTC. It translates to CSARGQGKSYTF.

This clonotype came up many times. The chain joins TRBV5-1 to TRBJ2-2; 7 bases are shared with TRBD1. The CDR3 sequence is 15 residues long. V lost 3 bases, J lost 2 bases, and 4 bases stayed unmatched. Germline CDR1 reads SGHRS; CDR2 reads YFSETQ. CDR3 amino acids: CASSSWDSNTGELFF. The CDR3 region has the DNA TGCGCCAGCAGCTCCTGGGACAGCAACACCGGGGAGCTGTTTTTT.

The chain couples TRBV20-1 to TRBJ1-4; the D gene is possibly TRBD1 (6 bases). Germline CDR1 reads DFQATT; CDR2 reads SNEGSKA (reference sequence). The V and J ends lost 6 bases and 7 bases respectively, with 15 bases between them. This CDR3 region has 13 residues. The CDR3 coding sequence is TGCAGTGCGGGGGGGGCTCTGGGTGAAAAACTGTTTTTT. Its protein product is CSAGGALGEKLFF.

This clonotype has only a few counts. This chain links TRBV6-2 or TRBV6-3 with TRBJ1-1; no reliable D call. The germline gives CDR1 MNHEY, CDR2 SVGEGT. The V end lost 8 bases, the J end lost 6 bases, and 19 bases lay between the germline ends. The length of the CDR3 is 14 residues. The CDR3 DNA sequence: TGTGCCAGCGAACACCAATTAGGGATGTCTGAAGCTTTCTTT. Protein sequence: CASEHQLGMSEAFF.

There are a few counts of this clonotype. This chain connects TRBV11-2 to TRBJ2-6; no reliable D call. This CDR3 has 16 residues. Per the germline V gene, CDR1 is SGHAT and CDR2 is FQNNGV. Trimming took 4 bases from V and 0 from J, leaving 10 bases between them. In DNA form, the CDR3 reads TGTGCCAGCAGCTCCGGTTCCCCCTCTGGGGCCAACGTCCTGACTTTC. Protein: CASSSGSPSGANVLTF.

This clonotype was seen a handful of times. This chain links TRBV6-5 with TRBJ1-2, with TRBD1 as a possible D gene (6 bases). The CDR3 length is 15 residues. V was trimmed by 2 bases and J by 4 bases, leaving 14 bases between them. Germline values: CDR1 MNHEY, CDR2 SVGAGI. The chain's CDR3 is CASSYKGGERYGYTF. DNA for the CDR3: TGTGCCAGCAGTTACAAAGGGGGGGAACGCTATGGCTACACCTTC.

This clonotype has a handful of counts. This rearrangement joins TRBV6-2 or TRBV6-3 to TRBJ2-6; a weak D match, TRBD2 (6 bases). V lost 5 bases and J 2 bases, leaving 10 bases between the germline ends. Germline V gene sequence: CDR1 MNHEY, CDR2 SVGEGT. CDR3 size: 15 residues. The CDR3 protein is CASSRAGTGANVLTF. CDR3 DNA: TGTGCCAGCAGTAGGGCGGGGACTGGGGCCAACGTCCTGACTTTC.

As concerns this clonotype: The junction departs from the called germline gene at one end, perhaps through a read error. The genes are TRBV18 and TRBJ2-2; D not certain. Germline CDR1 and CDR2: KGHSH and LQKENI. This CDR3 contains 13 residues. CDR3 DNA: TGTGCCAGCTCACCAAGCAACAGCGGGGAGCTGTTTTTT. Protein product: CASSPSNSGELFF.

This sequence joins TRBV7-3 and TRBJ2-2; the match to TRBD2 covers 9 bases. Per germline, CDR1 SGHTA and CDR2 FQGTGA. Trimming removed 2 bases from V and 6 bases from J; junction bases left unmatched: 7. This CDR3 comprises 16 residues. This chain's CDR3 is CASSLEAGGPSGELFF. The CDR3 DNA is TGTGCCAGCAGCTTAGAAGCGGGGGGCCCTTCCGGGGAGCTGTTTTTT.

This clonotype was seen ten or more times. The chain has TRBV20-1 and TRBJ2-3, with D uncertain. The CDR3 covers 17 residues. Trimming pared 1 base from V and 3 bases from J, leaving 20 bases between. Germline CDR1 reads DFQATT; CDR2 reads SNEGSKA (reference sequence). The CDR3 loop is CSARGSAARLWTDTQYF. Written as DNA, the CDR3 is TGCAGTGCTAGAGGTTCGGCAGCCAGGCTGTGGACAGATACGCAGTATTTT.

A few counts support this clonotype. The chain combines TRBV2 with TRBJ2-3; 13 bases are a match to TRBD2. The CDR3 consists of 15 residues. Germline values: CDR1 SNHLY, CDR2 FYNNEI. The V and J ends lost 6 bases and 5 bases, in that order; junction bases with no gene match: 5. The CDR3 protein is CASSRTSGGVDTQYF. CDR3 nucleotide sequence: TGTGCCAGCAGCCGGACTAGCGGGGGTGTAGATACGCAGTATTTT.

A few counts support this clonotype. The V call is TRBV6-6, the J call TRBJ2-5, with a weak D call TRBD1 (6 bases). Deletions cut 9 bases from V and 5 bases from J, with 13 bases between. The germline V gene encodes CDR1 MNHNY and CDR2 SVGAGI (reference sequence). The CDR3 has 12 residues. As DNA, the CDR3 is TGTGCCAGTCAGGGGACCGACGAGACCCAGTACTTC. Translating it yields CASQGTDETQYF.

The CDR3 reads CASTAPGGTNTGELFF. The CDR3 nucleotides read TGTGCCTCCACCGCCCCGGGGGGCACGAACACCGGGGAGCTGTTTTTT. The chain combines TRBV12-3 or TRBV12-4 with TRBJ2-2; the D gene is possibly TRBD2 (7 bases). V was clipped by 11 bases and J by 0 bases, with 19 bases between them. The CDR3 totals 16 residues.

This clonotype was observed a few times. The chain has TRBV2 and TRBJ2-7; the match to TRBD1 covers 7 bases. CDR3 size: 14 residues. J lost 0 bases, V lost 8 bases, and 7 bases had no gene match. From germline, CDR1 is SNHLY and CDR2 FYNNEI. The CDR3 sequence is CASRGTESSYEQYF. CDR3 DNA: TGTGCCAGCCGAGGGACAGAGAGCTCCTACGAGCAGTACTTC.